Detailed here is one T cell receptor (beta chain). The CDR3 consists of 15 residues. Germline CDR1 reads SGHNT; CDR2 reads YYREEE (reference sequence). V lost 3 bases to trimming and J lost 3 bases; unmatched junction nucleotides: 6. The data originate from a study of blood T cell repertoires in COVID-19. Overall study context: T cells, B-cell-depleted T cells, or PBMCs supplied cDNA or gDNA.

In the authors' methods: Quantification of nucleated cells was approximated via reference gene primer amplification. This table comes from immunoSEQ multiplex PCR, and its TCRdb copy is limited to in-frame clones, with some not included. The V and J calls and clone size were taken over from that table, and D and trimming were inferred from the DNA. The sample shows over 300,000 clones, around 84% of them seen only once. Residents of 24 US areas, aged roughly 18 to 89 years, made up the participants. In assigning cohorts, the study relied on participant-reported clinical history. Sequenced: PBMCs or T cells enriched from blood (not recorded which). This chain links TRBV5-4 with TRBJ2-1, with 7 positions matching TRBD1. This sequence originates from a young woman who had recovered from COVID-19. The CDR3 protein is CASSYGQERYNEQFF. CDR3 coding DNA: TGTGCCAGCAGCTATGGACAGGAGCGCTACAATGAGCAGTTCTTC.